This T cell receptor (beta chain) was sequenced during a study of T cells in women clearing cervical HPV infection. About this clone: The read gets to within 3 residues of the CDR3 end, and the germline J gene fills in the rest.

Per the germline V gene, CDR1 is SGHAT and CDR2 is FQDESV (reference sequence). Unmatched junction bases numbered 8, after V lost 5 bases and J lost 8 bases. The CDR3 length is 15 residues. Only in-frame clones appear in the TCRdb table, and some are missing; sequencing was by immunoSEQ multiplex PCR. This listing includes about 46,000 clones. This clonotype was sampled from a woman aged 18 to 69 with a cervical HPV16 infection that either progressed to CIN3+ or cleared (not recorded which). The sequenced sample was blood buffy coat. This chain connects TRBV11-1 to TRBJ2-2; 10 bases fit TRBD2. This CDR3 reads CASSRPLAGVGELFF. The DNA read from the CDR3 is TGTGCCAGCAGCCGCCCTCTAGCGGGAGTTGGGGAG.